These 2 T cell receptor beta chains share one sample of origin, sequenced in a study of blood T cell repertoires in COVID-19. Generated by immunoSEQ multiplex PCR, the TCRdb table keeps only in-frame clones and is missing some. The sample has 200,000 to 250,000 clones, about nine tenths seen once. Material for sequencing was peripheral blood. The receptors come from a middle-aged man with acute or convalescent COVID-19.

The chain employs TRBV5-5 and TRBJ1-1; D possibly corresponds to TRBD1 (5 bases). Germline V gene data show CDR1 as SGHKS and CDR2 as YYEKEE (reference sequence). Trimming took off 1 base at V and 2 bases at J, with 12 bases between the two ends. The CDR3 loop spans 15 amino acids. CDR3: CASSLYLGGNTEAFF. The CDR3 nucleotides read TGTGCCAGCAGCTTGTATCTCGGGGGTAACACTGAAGCTTTCTTT. The complete variable domain, with remaining parts taken from reference TRBV5-5 and TRBJ1-1, reads DAGVTQSPTHLIKTRGQQVTLRCSPISGHKSVSWYQQVLGQGPQFIFQYYEKEERGRGNFPDRFSARQFPNYSSELNVNALLLGDSALYLCASSLYLGGNTEAFFGQGTRLTVV.

This chain joins TRBV19 and TRBJ1-1; 7 nucleotides agree with TRBD1. The ends lost 3 bases at V and 6 bases at J; junction bases unmatched: 13. Germline V gene data show CDR1 as LNHDA and CDR2 as SQIVND (reference sequence). The CDR3 has 16 amino acids. The CDR3 sequence: CASSIRVVTGVAEAFF. CDR3 coding DNA: TGTGCCAGTAGTATCCGGGTCGTCACAGGGGTCGCTGAAGCTTTCTTT.